The T cell receptor beta chain under discussion was sequenced for a study of high-grade serous ovarian cancer treatment subgroups. Background on the study: Mean per sample: approximately 13,000 reads, some 7,500 unique TCR beta rearrangements. General study results and limits: Same-patient tumor repertoires overlapped at about 0.1 to 0.8; different patients barely overlapped.

TCRdb's copy holds only in-frame clones and misses some; the assay was immunoSEQ multiplex PCR. The table shows 7,500 to 10,000 clones, with approximately 62% occurring only once. Concerning this clone itself: Its antigen is currently unknown.

CDR3 length: 14 residues. With V trimmed by 1 base and J by 1 base, 1 base remained unmatched. Germline-derived CDR1 and CDR2 are SGDLS and YYNGEE. The tumor samples were collected prior to definitive surgery or chemotherapy. The sequence was collected from a human donor with high-grade serous ovarian cancer. Sequencing was carried out using tumor tissue. The chain couples TRBV9 to TRBJ2-5, with 7 nucleotides matching TRBD2. The CDR3 region is CASSVSGVQETQYF. CDR3 DNA sequence: TGTGCCAGCAGCGTAAGCGGGGTCCAAGAGACCCAGTACTTC.